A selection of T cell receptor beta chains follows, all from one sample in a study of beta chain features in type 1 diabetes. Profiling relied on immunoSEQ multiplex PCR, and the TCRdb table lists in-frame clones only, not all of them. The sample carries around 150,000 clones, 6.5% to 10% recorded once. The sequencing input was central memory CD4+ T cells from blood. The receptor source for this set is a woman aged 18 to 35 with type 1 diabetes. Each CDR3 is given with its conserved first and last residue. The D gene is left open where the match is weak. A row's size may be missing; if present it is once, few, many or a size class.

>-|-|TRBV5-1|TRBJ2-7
TGCGCCAGCAGCTTGGAGTCTAGAGAGCAGTACTTC
CASSLESREQYF
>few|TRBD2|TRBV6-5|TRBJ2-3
TGTGCCAGCAGTTACGGCACTAGCGGGGATGTAGATACGCAGTATTTT
CASSYGTSGDVDTQYF
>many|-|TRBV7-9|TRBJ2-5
TGTGCCAGCAGCTTAAATCAGGGCGGAGAGACCCAGTACTTC
CASSLNQGGETQYF
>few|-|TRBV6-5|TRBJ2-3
TGTGCCAGCAGCCCGAGGCGGGGAAGGTCAGATACGCAGTATTTT
CASSPRRGRSDTQYF
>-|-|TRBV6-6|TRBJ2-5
TGTGCCAGCATCCACGGGAGGGGGCTTGAGACCCAGTACTTC
CASIHGRGLETQYF
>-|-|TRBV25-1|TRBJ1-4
TGTGCCAGCAGTCGGTGGGCCGGGGAGGAAAAACTGTTTTTT
CASSRWAGEEKLFF
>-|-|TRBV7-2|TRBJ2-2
TGTGCCAGCAGCTTAAATGGAGGGTCGAACACCGGGGAGCTGTTTTTT
CASSLNGGSNTGELFF
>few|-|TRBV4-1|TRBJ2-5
TGCGCCAGCAGCCAAGGGGGGGGCCGGGAGACCCAGTACTTC
CASSQGGGRETQYF
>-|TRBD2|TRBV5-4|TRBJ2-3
TGTGCCAGCAGCTTTAGTCTAGCGGGGGCCCGGGGCACAGATACGCAGTATTTT
CASSFSLAGARGTDTQYF
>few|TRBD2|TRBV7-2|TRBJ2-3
TGTGCCAGCAGCCCCAGCGGGGGCGCCTTGGATACGCAGTATTTT
CASSPSGGALDTQYF
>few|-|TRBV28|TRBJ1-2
TGTGCCAGCATCACGGCTCAGGGGACCTATGGCTACACCTTC
CASITAQGTYGYTF
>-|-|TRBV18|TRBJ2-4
TGTGCCAGCTCACCTCCACAGGGAAACATTCAGTACTTC
CASSPPQGNIQYF
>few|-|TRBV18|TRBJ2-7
TGTGCCAGCTCACTCGCCGCAGCGCCCTCTACGACGCAGTACTTC
CASSLAAAPSTTQYF
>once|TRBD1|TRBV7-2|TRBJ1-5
TGTGCCAGCAGCCAAGGGACAGGGGGGGTGGCCCAGCATTTT
CASSQGTGGVAQHF
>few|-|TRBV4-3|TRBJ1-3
TGCGCCAGCAGCTACGGGGGGAGTGGAAACACCATATATTTT
CASSYGGSGNTIYF
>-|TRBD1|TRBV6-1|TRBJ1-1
TGTGCCAGCAGCTCCACAGGGGTGAACACTGAAGCTTTCTTT
CASSSTGVNTEAFF
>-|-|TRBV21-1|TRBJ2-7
TGTGCCAGCAGCAAAGTACCGGAGCCCATAATACACGAGCAGTACTTC
CASSKVPEPIIHEQYF
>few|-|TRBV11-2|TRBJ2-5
TGTGCCAGCCCTGAAGAGACCCAGTACTTC
CASPEETQYF
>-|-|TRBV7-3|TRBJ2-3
TGTGCCAGCAGCCCACTGACTAGTTCAGATACGCAGTATTTT
CASSPLTSSDTQYF
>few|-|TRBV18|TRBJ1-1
TGTGCCAGCTCACCAGCAGGGGCTGGGACTGAAGCTTTCTTT
CASSPAGAGTEAFF
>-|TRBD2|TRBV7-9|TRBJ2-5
TGTGCCAGCAGCTTAATATTAGCGGGATCAGGAGAGACCCAGTACTTC
CASSLILAGSGETQYF
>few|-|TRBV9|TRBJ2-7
TGTGCCAGCAGCGCAACCAGGTCCTCCTACGAGCAGTACTTC
CASSATRSSYEQYF
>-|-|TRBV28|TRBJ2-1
TGTGCCAGCAGTTTACCCAGTAACAATGAGCAGTTCTTC
CASSLPSNNEQFF
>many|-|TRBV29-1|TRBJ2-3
TGCAGCGTTGAACAGATCACAGATACGCAGTATTTT
CSVEQITDTQYF
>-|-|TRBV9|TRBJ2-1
TGTGCCAGCAGCGTATCGGGAATAGGCTACAATGAGCAGTTCTTC
CASSVSGIGYNEQFF
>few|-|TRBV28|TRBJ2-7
TGTGCCAGCAGTTTCCAGGCGCTTAGGGGGGAGCAGTACTTC
CASSFQALRGEQYF
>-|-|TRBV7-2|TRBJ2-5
TGTGCCAGCAGCTTGGGGGGTCTAAAGGAGACCCAGTACTTC
CASSLGGLKETQYF
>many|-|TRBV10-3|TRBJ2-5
TGTGCCATCAGTGAGTCGAATCGGAGAGAGACCCAGTACTTC
CAISESNRRETQYF
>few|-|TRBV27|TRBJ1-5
TGTGCCAGCAGTTTAGCCGGGAATCAGCCCCAGCATTTT
CASSLAGNQPQHF
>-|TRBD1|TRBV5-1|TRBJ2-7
TGCGCCAGCAGCTTGTCAGGGGGTGATTACGAGCAGTACTTC
CASSLSGGDYEQYF
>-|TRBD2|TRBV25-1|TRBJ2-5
TGTGCCAGCAGTGAATTAGGGACTAGCGGGAGAGGAGAGACCCAGTACTTC
CASSELGTSGRGETQYF
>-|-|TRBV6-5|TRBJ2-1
TGTGCCAGCAGTCCCCCAGGGGCCAATGAGCAGTTCTTC
CASSPPGANEQFF
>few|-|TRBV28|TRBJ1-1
TGTGCCAGCAGCCTACTGTTGGAAGCTTTCTTT
CASSLLLEAFF
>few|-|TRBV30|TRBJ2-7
TGTGCCTGGAGTGTAACGGGAGTAAATGAGCAGTACTTC
CAWSVTGVNEQYF
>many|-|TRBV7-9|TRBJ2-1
TGTGCCAGCACCGCCCCAGGGGATGAGCAGTTCTTC
CASTAPGDEQFF
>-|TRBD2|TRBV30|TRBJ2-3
TGTGCCTGGAGTCGGGGGGGTGCTCAAGGCGATACGCAGTATTTT
CAWSRGGAQGDTQYF
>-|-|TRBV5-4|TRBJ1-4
TGTGCCAGCAATAGCCAGACGGGGGAAAAACTGTTTTTT
CASNSQTGEKLFF
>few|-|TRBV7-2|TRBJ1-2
TGTGCCAGCAGCTTCCGGGACACGGACTATGGCTACACCTTC
CASSFRDTDYGYTF
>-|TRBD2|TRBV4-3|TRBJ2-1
TGCGCCAGCAGCCAAGGGGGGACTAGCGGGGACTACAATGAGCAGTTCTTC
CASSQGGTSGDYNEQFF
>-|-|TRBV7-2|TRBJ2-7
TGTGCCAGCACTCTAAGCAGCGTAGCCTCCTACGAGCAGTACTTC
CASTLSSVASYEQYF
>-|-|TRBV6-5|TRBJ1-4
TGTGCCAGCAGGACAGCGAGGAATGAAAAACTGTTTTTT
CASRTARNEKLFF
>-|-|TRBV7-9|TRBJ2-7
TGTGCCAGCAGCTTATCGTACGAGCAGTACTTC
CASSLSYEQYF
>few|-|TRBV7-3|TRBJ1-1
TGTGCCAGCAGCTTAGCGGGGGTCGGGACTGAAGCTTTCTTT
CASSLAGVGTEAFF
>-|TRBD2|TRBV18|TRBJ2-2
TGTGCCAGCCAGACTAGCGGAGCCACCGGGGAGCTGTTTTTT
CASQTSGATGELFF
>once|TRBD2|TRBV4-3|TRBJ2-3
TGCGCCAGCAGCCGCCGGGAGGAGAGTCATACGCAGTATTTT
CASSRREESHTQYF
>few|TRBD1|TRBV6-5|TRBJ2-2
TGTGCCAGCACGGCACAGGGGGTATCCGGGGAGCTGTTTTTT
CASTAQGVSGELFF
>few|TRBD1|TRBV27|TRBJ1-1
TGTGCCAGCAGTGCATGGACAGGGGGGGCTGAAGCTTTCTTT
CASSAWTGGAEAFF
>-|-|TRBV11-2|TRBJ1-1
TGTGCCAGCAGCATCGCGGAGAACACTGAAGCTTTCTTT
CASSIAENTEAFF
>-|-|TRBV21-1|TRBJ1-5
-
CASSKVGKGAHSKNYSNQPQHF
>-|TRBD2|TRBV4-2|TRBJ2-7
TGTGCCAGCAGCAGGACTAGCGGTACCTACGAGCAGTACTTC
CASSRTSGTYEQYF
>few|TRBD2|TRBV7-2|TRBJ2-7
TGTGCCAGCAGCCCCACTAGCGGGGGGGAGAAGCAGTACTTC
CASSPTSGGEKQYF